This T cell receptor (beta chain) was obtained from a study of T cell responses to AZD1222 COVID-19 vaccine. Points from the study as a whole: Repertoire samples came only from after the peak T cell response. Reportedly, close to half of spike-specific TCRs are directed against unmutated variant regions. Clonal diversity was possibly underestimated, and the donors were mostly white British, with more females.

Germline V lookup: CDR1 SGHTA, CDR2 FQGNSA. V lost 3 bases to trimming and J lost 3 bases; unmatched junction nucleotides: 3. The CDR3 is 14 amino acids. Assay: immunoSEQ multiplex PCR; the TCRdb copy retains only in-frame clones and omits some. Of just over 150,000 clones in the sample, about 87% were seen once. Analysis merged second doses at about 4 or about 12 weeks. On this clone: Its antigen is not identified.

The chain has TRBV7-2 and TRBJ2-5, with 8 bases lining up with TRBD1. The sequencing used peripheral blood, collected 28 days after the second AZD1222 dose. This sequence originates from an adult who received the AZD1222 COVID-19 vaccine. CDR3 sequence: CASSLDRAKETQYF. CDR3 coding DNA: TGTGCCAGCAGCTTGGACAGGGCTAAAGAGACCCAGTACTTC.